The TCR beta chain described here comes from a study of blood T cell repertoires in COVID-19. Sequencing was performed with immunoSEQ multiplex PCR; in TCRdb, only in-frame clones are kept and a portion is missing. Of 300,000 to 350,000 clones in the sample, about 87% are singletons; the top ten hold 1.5% to 2%. The specimen was peripheral blood. This sequence was found in a woman aged 30 to 39 with COVID-19, enrolled during active disease.

CDR3 region: CASSYSYLETQYF. The CDR3 DNA sequence: TGTGCCAGCAGTTACTCTTACTTAGAGACCCAGTACTTC. The chain combines TRBV6-2 or TRBV6-3 with TRBJ2-5; no firm D call. Germline V CDR1 and CDR2: MNHEY, SVGEGT. This CDR3 spans 13 amino acids. V lost 0 bases and J 4 bases, leaving 6 bases between the germline ends.